This T cell receptor beta chain comes out of a study of regulatory T cells in long-lasting Graves disease. In the study overall: Prior antithyroid drug treatment in newly diagnosed Graves' patients lasted under 3 months.

This clonotype was detected a few times. Between the trimmed V and J ends, which lost 5 bases and 3 bases, there was a span of 11 bases. The CDR3 length is 14 residues. Germline V lookup: CDR1 LNHDA, CDR2 SQIVND (reference sequence). Time point specified: newly diagnosed GD, antithyroid drugs for less than 3 months. Preparation of the TCR library used RNA extracted from PBMCs. Researchers made TCR beta libraries by using iRepertoire HTBI primers and running Arm-PCR on CDR3 regions. TCRdb itself ran the multiplex PCR reads through MiXCR, one entry per CDR3 protein. The repertoire consists of fewer than 450,000 distinct CDR3 sequences, with 15% occurring once and the leading ten covering over 7.5%. These data were also reused for a study on T cells in Graves' hyperthyroidism and ophthalmopathy. That report adds: The HTBI set primed first-round TCR CDR3 RT-PCR.

The origin of this receptor is a woman in her thirties or forties with Graves disease. This material consisted of peripheral blood mononuclear cells (PBMCs), taken at new diagnosis, from a patient treated with antithyroid drugs. The J gene is TRBJ1-5, the V gene TRBV19; the D is unclear. The CDR3 spells CASSEGGFNQPQHF. Here the CDR3 DNA reads TGTGCCAGTAGTGAGGGAGGGTTCAATCAGCCCCAGCATTTT.